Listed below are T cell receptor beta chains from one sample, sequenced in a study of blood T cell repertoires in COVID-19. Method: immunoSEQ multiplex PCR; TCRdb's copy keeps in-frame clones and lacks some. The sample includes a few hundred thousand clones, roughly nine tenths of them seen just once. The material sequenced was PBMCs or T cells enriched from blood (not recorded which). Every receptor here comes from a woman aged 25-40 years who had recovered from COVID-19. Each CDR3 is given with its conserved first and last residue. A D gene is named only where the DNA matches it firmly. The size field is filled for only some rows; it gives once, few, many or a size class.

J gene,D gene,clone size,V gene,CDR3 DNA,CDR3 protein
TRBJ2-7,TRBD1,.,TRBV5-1,TGCGCCAGCAGACCGACAGGGAGCACCTACGAGCAGTACTTC,CASRPTGSTYEQYF
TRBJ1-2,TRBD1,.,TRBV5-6,TGTGCCAGCAGCTTGGAGGACAGGGCTGCTAACTATGGCTACACCTTC,CASSLEDRAANYGYTF
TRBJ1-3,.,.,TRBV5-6,TGTGCCAGCAGCTTGGCACTCTCCGGAAACACCATATATTTT,CASSLALSGNTIYF
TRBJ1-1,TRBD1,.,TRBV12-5,TGTGCTAGCTCCTGGACAGGGTACGACACTGAAGCTTTCTTT,CASSWTGYDTEAFF
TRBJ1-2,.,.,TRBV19,TGTGCCAGTACCCCCCAAGGGGGATATGGCTACACCTTC,CASTPQGGYGYTF
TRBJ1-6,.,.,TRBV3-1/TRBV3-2,TGTGCCAGCAGCCCTGCGTCCACGGTGGTATCACCCCTCCACTTT,CASSPASTVVSPLHF
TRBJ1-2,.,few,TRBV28,TGTGCCAGCAGTTCACAGGGAGCTAACTATGGCTACACCTTC,CASSSQGANYGYTF
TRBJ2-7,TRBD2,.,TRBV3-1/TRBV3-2,TGTGCCAGCAGCCAGACAACTAGCGGTAGTATCTACGAGCAGTACTTC,CASSQTTSGSIYEQYF
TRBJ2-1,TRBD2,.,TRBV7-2,TGTGCCAGCAGCGCCTGGACTAGCGGGGGGAATGAGCAGTTCTTC,CASSAWTSGGNEQFF
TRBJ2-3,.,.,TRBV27,TGTGCCAGCAGTTTAAACTCCGGCACAGATACGCAGTATTTT,CASSLNSGTDTQYF
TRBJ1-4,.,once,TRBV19,TGTGCCAGTAGTCCCGGGACACTTAATGAAAAACTGTTTTTT,CASSPGTLNEKLFF
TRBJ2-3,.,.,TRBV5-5,TGTGCCAGCAGCCCGGAGGGGGGGGGACGAATAGATACGCAGTATTTT,CASSPEGGGRIDTQYF
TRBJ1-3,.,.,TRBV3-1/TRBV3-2,TGTGCCAGCAGCCAAGTACCTCCCCAACTGTTATCGGGAAACACCATATATTTT,CASSQVPPQLLSGNTIYF
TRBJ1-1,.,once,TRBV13,TGTGCCAGCAGCTTCGGGGCCGGGGGAACTGAAGCTTTCTTT,CASSFGAGGTEAFF
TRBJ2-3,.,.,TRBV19,TGTGCCAGTAGGTGGCAGGCCCCTCTGAGTGGGAGCACAGATACGCAGTATTTT,CASRWQAPLSGSTDTQYF
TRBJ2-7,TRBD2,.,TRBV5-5,TGTGCCAGCAGCTTCGAGGGACTAGCGGGGGACGAGCAGTACTTC,CASSFEGLAGDEQYF
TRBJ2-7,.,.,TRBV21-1,TGTGCCAGCACCCCGACAGGTTCCTACGAGCAGTACTTC,CASTPTGSYEQYF
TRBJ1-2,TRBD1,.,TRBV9,TGTGCCAGCAGCGGTGACAGGGCAGGCTACACCTTC,CASSGDRAGYTF
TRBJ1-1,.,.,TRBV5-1,TGCGCCAGCAGCTTAGACCTCCTCCAGGGCACTGAAGCTTTCTTT,CASSLDLLQGTEAFF
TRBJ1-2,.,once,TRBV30,TGTGCCTGCCCGGGGGGGAACTATGGCTACACCTTC,CACPGGNYGYTF
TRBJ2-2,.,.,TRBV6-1,TGTGCCAGCAGTGAAGGGGCCTGGGCCGGGGAGCTGTTTTTT,CASSEGAWAGELFF
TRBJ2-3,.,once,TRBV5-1,TGCGCCAGCAGCTCCTTAGAAGCAGATACGCAGTATTTT,CASSSLEADTQYF
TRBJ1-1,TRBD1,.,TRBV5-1,TGCGCCAGCAGCTTGGCCGGGACAGGGCTCGTCGCGAACACTGAAGCTTTCTTT,CASSLAGTGLVANTEAFF
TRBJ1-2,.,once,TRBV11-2,TGTGCCAGCAGTCCTGGCGGGAAAGCTAACTATGGCTACACCTTC,CASSPGGKANYGYTF
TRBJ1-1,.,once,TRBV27,TGTGCCAGCAGCCGACGGGACATTAAGAACACTGAAGCTTTCTTT,CASSRRDIKNTEAFF
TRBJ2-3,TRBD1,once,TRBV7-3,TGTGCCAGCAGCCCGGGACAGGGGGCAACAGATACGCAGTATTTT,CASSPGQGATDTQYF
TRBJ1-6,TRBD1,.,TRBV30,TGTGCCTGGGGATCCGGGACAGGGGGTTCACCCCTCCACTTT,CAWGSGTGGSPLHF
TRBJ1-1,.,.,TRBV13,TGTGCCAGCAGCCTAAGAAACACTGAAGCTTTCTTT,CASSLRNTEAFF
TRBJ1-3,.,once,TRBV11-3,TGTGCCAGCAGCTTAGGGACAACTGGAAACACCATATATTTT,CASSLGTTGNTIYF
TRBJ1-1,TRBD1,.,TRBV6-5,TGTGCCAGCCTTAACAGGGGGCGAAGCACTGAAGCTTTCTTT,CASLNRGRSTEAFF
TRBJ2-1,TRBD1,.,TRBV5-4,TGTGCCAGCAGCGGCGTCCGACAGGGCCTAAACAATGAGCAGTTCTTC,CASSGVRQGLNNEQFF
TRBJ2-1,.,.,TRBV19,TGTGCCAGTAGTATTGTACAGGGTGGCAATGAGCAGTTCTTC,CASSIVQGGNEQFF
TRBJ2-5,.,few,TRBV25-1,TGTGCCAGCAGTGGGTCGACTAGATGGGAGACCCAGTACTTC,CASSGSTRWETQYF
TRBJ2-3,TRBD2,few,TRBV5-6,TGTGCCAGCAGCCTCGGCGGGGGGGGTGCAGATACGCAGTATTTT,CASSLGGGGADTQYF
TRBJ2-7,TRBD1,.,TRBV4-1,TGCGCCAGCAGTGGGACAGGATACTACGAGCAGTACTTC,CASSGTGYYEQYF
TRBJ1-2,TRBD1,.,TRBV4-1,TGCGCCAGCAGCTTGCCGGGACAGATCCCCTATGGCTACACCTTC,CASSLPGQIPYGYTF
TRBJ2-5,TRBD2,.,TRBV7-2,TGTGCCAGCAGCTTAGCACTAGCGGGGTACCAAGAGACCCAGTACTTC,CASSLALAGYQETQYF
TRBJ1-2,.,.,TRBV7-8,TGTGCCAGCAGCTTAGCTATCGCCGCAGGGGCTAACTACGATGGCTACACCTTC,CASSLAIAAGANYDGYTF
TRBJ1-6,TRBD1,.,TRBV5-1,TGCGCCAGCAGACCGGGACAGGGGCGAAATTCACCCCTCCACTTT,CASRPGQGRNSPLHF
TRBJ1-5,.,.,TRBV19,TGTGCCAGTACCTCAGACAGGCCGGTGGGCAATCAGCCCCAGCATTTT,CASTSDRPVGNQPQHF